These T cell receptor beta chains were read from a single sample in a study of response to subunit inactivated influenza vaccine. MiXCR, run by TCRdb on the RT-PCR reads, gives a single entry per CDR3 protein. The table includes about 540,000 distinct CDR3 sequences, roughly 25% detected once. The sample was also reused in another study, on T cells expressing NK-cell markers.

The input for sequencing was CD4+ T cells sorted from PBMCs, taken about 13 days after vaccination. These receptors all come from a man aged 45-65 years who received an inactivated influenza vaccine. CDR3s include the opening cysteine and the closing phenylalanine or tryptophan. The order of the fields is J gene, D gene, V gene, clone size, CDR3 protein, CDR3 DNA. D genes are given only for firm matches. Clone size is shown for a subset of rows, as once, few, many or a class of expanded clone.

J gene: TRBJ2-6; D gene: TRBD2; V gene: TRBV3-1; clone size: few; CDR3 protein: CASSDGGGANVLTF; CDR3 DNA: TGTGCCAGCAGCGACGGGGGGGGGGCCAACGTCCTGACTTTC
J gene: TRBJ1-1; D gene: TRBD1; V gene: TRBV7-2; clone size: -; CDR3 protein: CASSLTGRRTEAFF; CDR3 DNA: TGTGCCAGCAGCTTGACAGGGAGAAGGACTGAAGCTTTCTTT
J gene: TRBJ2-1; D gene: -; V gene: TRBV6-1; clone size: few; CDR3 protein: CASSPNPVGEQFF; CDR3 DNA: TGTGCCAGCAGTCCCAACCCCGTGGGTGAGCAGTTCTTC
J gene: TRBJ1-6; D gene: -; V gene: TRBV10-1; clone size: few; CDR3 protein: CASSDGVGSPLHF; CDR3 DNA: TGCGCCAGCAGTGACGGGGTCGGTTCACCCCTCCACTTT
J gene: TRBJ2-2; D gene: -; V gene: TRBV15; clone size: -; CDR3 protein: CATSREGWVTGELFF; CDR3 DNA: TGTGCCACCAGCAGAGAAGGTTGGGTTACCGGGGAGCTGTTTTTT
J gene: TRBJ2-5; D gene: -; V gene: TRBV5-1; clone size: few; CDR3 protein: CASSAGTYKETQYF; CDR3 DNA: TGCGCCAGCAGCGCCGGGACGTATAAAGAGACCCAGTACTTC
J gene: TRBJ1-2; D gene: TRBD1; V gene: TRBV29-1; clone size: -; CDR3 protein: CSVDLTGGIGYTF; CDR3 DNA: TGCAGCGTCGATCTTACAGGGGGCATTGGCTACACCTTC
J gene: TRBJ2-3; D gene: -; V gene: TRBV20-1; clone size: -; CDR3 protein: CSARWDGTDTQYF; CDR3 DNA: TGCAGTGCTAGATGGGACGGCACAGATACGCAGTATTTT
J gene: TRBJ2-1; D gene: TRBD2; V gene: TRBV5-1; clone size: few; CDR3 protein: CASSLITGTRDYNEQFF; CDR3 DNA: TGCGCCAGCAGCTTGATAACCGGGACTAGGGACTACAATGAGCAGTTCTTC
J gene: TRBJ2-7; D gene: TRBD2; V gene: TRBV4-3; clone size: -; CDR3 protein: CASSRSGTSTKGEQYF; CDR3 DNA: TGCGCCAGCAGCCGGTCCGGGACTAGCACGAAGGGCGAGCAGTACTTC
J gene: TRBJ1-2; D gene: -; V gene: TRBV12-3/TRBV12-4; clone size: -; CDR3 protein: CASSLWGAKDGYTF; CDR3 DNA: TGTGCCAGCAGTTTATGGGGGGCGAAAGATGGCTACACCTTC
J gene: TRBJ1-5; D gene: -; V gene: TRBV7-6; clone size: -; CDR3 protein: CASSLGGLGNQPQHF; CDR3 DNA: TGTGCCAGCAGCTTAGGCGGGTTAGGCAATCAGCCCCAGCATTTT
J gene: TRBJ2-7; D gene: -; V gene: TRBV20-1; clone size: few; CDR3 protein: CSARDPDSFYEQYF; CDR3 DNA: TGCAGTGCTAGAGATCCCGACAGCTTCTACGAGCAGTACTTC
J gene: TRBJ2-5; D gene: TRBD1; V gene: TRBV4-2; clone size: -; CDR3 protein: CASSQDYRGQETQYF; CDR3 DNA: TGTGCCAGCAGCCAAGATTACAGGGGACAAGAGACCCAGTACTTC
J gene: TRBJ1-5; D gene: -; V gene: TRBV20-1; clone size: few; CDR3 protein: CSARENGPTNQPQHF; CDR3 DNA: TGCAGTGCTAGAGAAAACGGACCGACCAATCAGCCCCAGCATTTT
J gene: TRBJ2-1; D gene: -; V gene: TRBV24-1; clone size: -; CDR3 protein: CATGTTRNNEQFF; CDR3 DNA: TGTGCCACCGGTACCACTAGGAACAATGAGCAGTTCTTC
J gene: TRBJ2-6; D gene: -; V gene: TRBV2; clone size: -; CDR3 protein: CASSVARSGANVLTF; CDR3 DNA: TGTGCCAGCAGTGTAGCCAGATCCGGGGCCAACGTCCTGACTTTC
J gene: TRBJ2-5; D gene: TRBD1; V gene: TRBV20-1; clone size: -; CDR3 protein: CGGTGQETQYF; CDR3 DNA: TGCGGGGGGACAGGACAAGAGACCCAGTACTTC
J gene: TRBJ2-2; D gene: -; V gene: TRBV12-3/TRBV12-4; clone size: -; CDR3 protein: CASSFSGQNTGELFF; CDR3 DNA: TGTGCCAGCAGTTTCTCCGGGCAGAACACCGGGGAGCTGTTTTTT
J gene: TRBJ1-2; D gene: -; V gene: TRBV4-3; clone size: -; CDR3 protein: CASSQDPRDGYHRYGYTF; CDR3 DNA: TGCGCCAGCAGCCAAGACCCCCGGGACGGATATCACCGCTATGGCTACACCTTC
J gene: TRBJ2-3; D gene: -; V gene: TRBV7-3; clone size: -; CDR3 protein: CASSPGPGYSTDTQYF; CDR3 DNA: TGTGCCAGCAGCCCGGGCCCAGGGTACAGTACAGATACGCAGTATTTT
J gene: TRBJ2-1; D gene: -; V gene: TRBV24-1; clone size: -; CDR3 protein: CATSAEADNGNREQFF; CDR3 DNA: TGTGCCACCAGTGCTGAAGCGGACAATGGGAACCGTGAGCAGTTCTTC
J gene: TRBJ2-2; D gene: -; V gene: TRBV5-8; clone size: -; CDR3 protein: CASLGLAKNPTGELFF; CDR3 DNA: TGTGCCAGTTTAGGGTTGGCGAAAAATCCCACCGGGGAGCTGTTTTTT
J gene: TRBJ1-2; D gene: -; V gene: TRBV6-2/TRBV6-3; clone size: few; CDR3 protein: CASNQDGLGGYTF; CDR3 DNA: TGTGCCAGCAATCAAGACGGGCTCGGTGGCTACACCTTC
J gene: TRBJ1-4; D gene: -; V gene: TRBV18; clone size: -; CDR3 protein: CASSSGTAEKLFF; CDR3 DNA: TGTGCCAGCTCATCTGGGACTGCAGAAAAACTGTTTTTT
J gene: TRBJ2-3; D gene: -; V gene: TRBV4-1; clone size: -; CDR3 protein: CASSHTTQGGTDTQYF; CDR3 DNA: TGCGCCAGCAGCCACACCACCCAGGGGGGGACAGATACGCAGTATTTT
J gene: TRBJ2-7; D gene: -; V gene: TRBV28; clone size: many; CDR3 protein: CASRGAGNSYEQYF; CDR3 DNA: TGTGCCAGCAGAGGGGCAGGGAACTCCTACGAGCAGTACTTC
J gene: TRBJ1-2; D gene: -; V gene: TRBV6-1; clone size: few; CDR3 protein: CASSEYDLANYGYTF; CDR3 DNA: TGTGCCAGCAGTGAATATGATTTAGCTAACTATGGCTACACCTTC
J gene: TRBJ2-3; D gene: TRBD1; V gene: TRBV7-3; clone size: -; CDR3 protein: CASSFDRGDTQYF; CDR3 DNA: TGTGCCAGCAGCTTCGACAGGGGGGATACGCAGTATTTT
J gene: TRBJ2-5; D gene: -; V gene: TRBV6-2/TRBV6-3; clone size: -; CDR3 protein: CASSYTAPGTQYF; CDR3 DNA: TGTGCCAGCAGTTACACTGCCCCGGGGACCCAGTACTTC
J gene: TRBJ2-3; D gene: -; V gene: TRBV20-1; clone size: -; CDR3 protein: CSARGRLAFKDTQYF; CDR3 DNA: TGCAGTGCTAGAGGTCGCCTCGCCTTTAAAGATACGCAGTATTTT
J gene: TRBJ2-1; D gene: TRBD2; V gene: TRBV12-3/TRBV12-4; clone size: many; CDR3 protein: CASILAGVHNEQFF; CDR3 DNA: TGTGCCAGTATTCTAGCGGGAGTACACAATGAGCAGTTCTTC
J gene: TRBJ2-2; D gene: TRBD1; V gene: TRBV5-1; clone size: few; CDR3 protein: CASSPGQGIGTGELFF; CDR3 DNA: TGCGCCAGCAGCCCCGGACAGGGGATTGGCACCGGGGAGCTGTTTTTT
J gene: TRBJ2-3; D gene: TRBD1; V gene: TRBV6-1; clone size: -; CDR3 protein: CASRAGTGEADTQYF; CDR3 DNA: TGTGCCAGCCGCGCCGGGACAGGGGAAGCAGATACGCAGTATTTT
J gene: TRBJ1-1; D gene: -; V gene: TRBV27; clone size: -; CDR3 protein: CASSLGIRNTEAFF; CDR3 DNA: TGTGCCAGCAGTTTAGGGATCAGGAACACTGAAGCTTTCTTT
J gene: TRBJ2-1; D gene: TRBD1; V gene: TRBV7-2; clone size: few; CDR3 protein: CASSLAPGGPYNEQFF; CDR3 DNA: TGTGCCAGCAGCTTAGCCCCAGGGGGCCCCTACAATGAGCAGTTCTTC
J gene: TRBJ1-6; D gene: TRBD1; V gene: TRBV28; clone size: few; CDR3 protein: CASSLILGQGNSPLHF; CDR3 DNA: TGTGCCAGCAGTTTAATCTTGGGACAGGGGAATTCACCCCTCCACTTT
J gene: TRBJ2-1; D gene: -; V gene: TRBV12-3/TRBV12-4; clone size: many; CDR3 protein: CASSFHRAQQFF; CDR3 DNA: TGTGCCAGCAGTTTCCACCGGGCACAGCAGTTCTTC
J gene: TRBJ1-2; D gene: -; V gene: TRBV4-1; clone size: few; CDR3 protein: CASSQEAGVGYGYTF; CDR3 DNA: TGCGCCAGCAGCCAAGAAGCGGGGGTGGGATATGGCTACACCTTC
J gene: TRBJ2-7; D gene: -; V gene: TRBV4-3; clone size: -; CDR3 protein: CASSQAVRGAPYEQYF; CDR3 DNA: TGCGCCAGCAGCCAAGCAGTCCGAGGAGCACCCTACGAGCAGTACTTC
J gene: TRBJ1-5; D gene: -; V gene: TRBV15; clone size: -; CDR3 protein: CATSSMTPPRGNQPQHF; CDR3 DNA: TGTGCCACCAGCAGTATGACACCCCCTCGGGGCAATCAGCCCCAGCATTTT
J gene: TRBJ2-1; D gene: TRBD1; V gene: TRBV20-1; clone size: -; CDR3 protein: CSALDRANEQFF; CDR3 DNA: TGCAGTGCTCTGGACAGGGCGAATGAGCAGTTCTTC
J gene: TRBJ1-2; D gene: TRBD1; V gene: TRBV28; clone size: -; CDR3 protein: CASSLSDRMGGYTF; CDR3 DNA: TGTGCCAGCAGTTTATCGGACAGGATGGGGGGCTACACCTTC
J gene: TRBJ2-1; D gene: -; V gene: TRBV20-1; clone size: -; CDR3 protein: CSASLVRAGQFF; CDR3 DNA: TGCAGTGCTAGTCTAGTGCGGGCAGGACAGTTCTTC
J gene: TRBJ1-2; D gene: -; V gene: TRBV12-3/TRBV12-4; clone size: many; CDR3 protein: CASSSSYGYTF; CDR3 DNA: TGTGCCAGCAGTTCTTCCTATGGCTACACCTTC
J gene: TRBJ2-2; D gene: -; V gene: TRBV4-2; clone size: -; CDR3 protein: CASSQDAGLPGELFF; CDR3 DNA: TGTGCCAGCAGCCAAGATGCGGGTTTGCCCGGGGAGCTGTTTTTT
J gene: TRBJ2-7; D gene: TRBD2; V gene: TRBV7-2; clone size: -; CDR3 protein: CASSLNVAGGLREQYF; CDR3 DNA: TGTGCCAGCAGCCTCAACGTAGCGGGAGGGCTTAGAGAGCAGTACTTC
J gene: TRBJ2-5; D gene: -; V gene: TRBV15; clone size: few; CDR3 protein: CATSFTGKEETQYF; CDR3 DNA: TGTGCCACCAGCTTTACGGGGAAGGAAGAGACCCAGTACTTC
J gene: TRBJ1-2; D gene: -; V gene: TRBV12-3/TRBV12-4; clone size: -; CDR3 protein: CASSFRPHYGGYTF; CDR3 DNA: TGTGCCAGCAGTTTCAGGCCACATTACGGTGGCTACACCTTC
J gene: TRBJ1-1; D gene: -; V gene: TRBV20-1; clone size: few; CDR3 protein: CSARDQGLNTEAFF; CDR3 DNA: TGCAGTGCTAGAGACCAGGGTCTGAACACTGAAGCTTTCTTT
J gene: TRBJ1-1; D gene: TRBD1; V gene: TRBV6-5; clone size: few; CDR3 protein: CASSYTGGTEAFF; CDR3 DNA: TGTGCCAGCAGTTACACAGGGGGCACTGAAGCTTTCTTT
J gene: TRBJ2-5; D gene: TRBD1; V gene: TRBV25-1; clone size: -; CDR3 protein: CASSGDRASETQYF; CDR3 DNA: TGTGCCAGCAGTGGGGACAGGGCTTCCGAGACCCAGTACTTC
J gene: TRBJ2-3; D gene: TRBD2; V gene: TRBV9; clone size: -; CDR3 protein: CASSVGLAAATDTQYF; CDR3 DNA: TGTGCCAGCAGCGTAGGCCTAGCGGCAGCCACAGATACGCAGTATTTT
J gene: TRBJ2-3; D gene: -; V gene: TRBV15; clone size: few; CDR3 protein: CATSRERGPPDTQYF; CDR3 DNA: TGTGCCACCAGCAGAGAAAGAGGTCCCCCAGATACGCAGTATTTT
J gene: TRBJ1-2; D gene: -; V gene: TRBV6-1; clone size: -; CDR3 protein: CASTLGMGYGYTF; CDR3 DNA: TGTGCCAGCACTCTCGGGATGGGGTATGGCTACACCTTC
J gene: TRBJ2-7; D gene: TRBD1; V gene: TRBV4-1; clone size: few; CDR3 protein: CASTPTGGSELPGYYEQYF; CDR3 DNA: TGCGCCAGCACCCCTACAGGGGGCTCGGAACTCCCTGGCTACTACGAGCAGTACTTC
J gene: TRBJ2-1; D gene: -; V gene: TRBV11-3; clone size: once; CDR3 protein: CASSPTGLNEQFF; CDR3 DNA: TGTGCCAGCAGCCCAACGGGGCTTAATGAGCAGTTCTTC
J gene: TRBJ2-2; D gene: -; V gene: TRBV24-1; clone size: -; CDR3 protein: CATNRGDTGELFF; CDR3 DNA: TGTGCCACCAATCGGGGCGACACCGGGGAGCTGTTTTTT
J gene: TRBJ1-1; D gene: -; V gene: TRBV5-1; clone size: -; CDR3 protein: CASSLVGDVTEAFF; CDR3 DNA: TGCGCCAGCAGCCTTGTGGGGGATGTGACTGAAGCTTTCTTT